One T cell receptor (beta chain) is described in this entry. Its specificity is unknown. After removal of 2 bases from V and 2 bases from J, the junction contained 2 bases not matched to a gene. The CDR3 is 14 residues long. Germline V gives CDR1 MNHEY, CDR2 SVGAGI. The sample belongs to a study of beta chain features in type 1 diabetes. The study's findings and limits: VDJ junctions from patients with type 1 diabetes contained fewer insertions and more deletions.

The sequenced template was cDNA made from the entire isolated RNA. The assay was immunoSEQ multiplex PCR, and TCRdb's table has in-frame clones only and misses some. Among about 290,000 clones, 8% were seen once, and the ten largest hold over 0.8%. The chain couples TRBV6-5 to TRBJ1-2; TRBD1 matches 7 bases. The sequence was collected from a woman between 18 and 30 years old in good health. Sample: central memory CD4+ T cells from blood. CDR3 in DNA: TGTGCCAGCAGTTACCACAGGGGAAACTATGGCTACACCTTC. It specifies CASSYHRGNYGYTF.